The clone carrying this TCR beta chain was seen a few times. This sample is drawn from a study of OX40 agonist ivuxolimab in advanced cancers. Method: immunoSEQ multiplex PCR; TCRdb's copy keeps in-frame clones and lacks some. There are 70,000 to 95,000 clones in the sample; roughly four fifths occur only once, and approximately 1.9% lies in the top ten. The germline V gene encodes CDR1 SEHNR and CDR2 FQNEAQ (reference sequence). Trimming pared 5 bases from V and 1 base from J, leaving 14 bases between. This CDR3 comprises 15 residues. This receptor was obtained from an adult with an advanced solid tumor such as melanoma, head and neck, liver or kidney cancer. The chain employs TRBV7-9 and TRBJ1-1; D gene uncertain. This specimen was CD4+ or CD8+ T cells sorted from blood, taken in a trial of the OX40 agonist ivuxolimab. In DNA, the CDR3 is TGTGCCAGCAGCCGATTTGAGTCAGGGAACACTGAAGCTTTCTTT. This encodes CASSRFESGNTEAFF.